These T cell receptor beta chains were read from a single sample in a study of blood T cell repertoires in COVID-19. TCRdb's table, derived via immunoSEQ multiplex PCR, lists solely in-frame clones and lacks some. The data show about 230,000 clones, around 83% seen once. Sequenced material: peripheral blood. The source of these receptors is a middle-aged man who had recovered from COVID-19. CDR3s include the opening cysteine and the closing phenylalanine or tryptophan. D genes are given only for firm matches. Not all rows give a size; the values are once, few, many and, for expanded clones, a class.

v_gene	j_gene	d_gene	abundance	CDR3nt	CDR3aa
TRBV5-5	TRBJ1-2	TRBD1	-	TGTGCCAGCAGCATTGGACAGGGGACATTAACGATCTATGGCTACACCTTC	CASSIGQGTLTIYGYTF
TRBV10-3	TRBJ2-7	TRBD2	-	TGTGCCATCAGTGAGTCGCTGGGGTCGGTAGCGGGAGGCTCCTACGAGCAGTACTTC	CAISESLGSVAGGSYEQYF
TRBV6-5	TRBJ2-2	TRBD1	-	TGTGCCAGCAGGGGACAGTCAGGATTTGGGGAGCTGTTTTTT	CASRGQSGFGELFF
TRBV10-3	TRBJ2-2	TRBD2	-	TGTGCCATCAGCGCCCTAACGGGGGGGTCTACCGGGGAGCTGTTTTTT	CAISALTGGSTGELFF
TRBV21-1	TRBJ1-5	-	-	TGTGCCAGCAGAAGACAGGATCAGCCCCAGCATTTT	CASRRQDQPQHF
TRBV19	TRBJ2-7	-	-	TGTGCCAGTAGTATAGATTCTCAGACTAACTACGAGCAGTACTTC	CASSIDSQTNYEQYF
TRBV3-1/TRBV3-2	TRBJ1-2	-	-	TGTGCCAGCAGCCAACTAGACAGGATCAACTATGGCTACACCTTC	CASSQLDRINYGYTF
TRBV11-2	TRBJ1-2	-	once	TGTGCCAGCAGCCCACGTTCGGCGGTCTATGGCTACACCTTC	CASSPRSAVYGYTF
TRBV25-1	TRBJ1-2	TRBD1	once	TGTGCCAGCAGTGAATACGACAGGGGAGATAACTATGGCTACACCTTC	CASSEYDRGDNYGYTF
TRBV11-3	TRBJ1-1	TRBD1	-	TGTGCCAGCAGCTCCAGACAGGGCGCTGAAGCTTTCTTT	CASSSRQGAEAFF